Listed below are T cell receptor beta chains from one sample, sequenced in a study of blood T cell repertoires in COVID-19. Here immunoSEQ multiplex PCR was the method, and the copy in TCRdb shows in-frame clones only, minus some. The sample yields about 280,000 clones, around 88% seen once. Material: peripheral blood. The receptor source for this set is a woman in her sixties or seventies with COVID-19, enrolled during active disease. The CDR3 runs from the conserved cysteine through the conserved F or W. The D gene is left open where the match is weak. Clone size is stated in some rows and not others, as once, few, many or a class when expanded.

D gene: .
clone size: .
CDR3 length: 16
V gene: TRBV27
J gene: TRBJ1-6
CDR3 DNA: TGTGCCAGCAGCCCATATAATCAGCGTAGCTATTCACCCCTCCACTTT
CDR3 protein: CASSPYNQRSYSPLHF

D gene: .
clone size: .
CDR3 length: 15
V gene: TRBV14
J gene: TRBJ1-6
CDR3 DNA: TGTGCCAGCAGCCGCGTGGGGACACAGGATTCACCCCTCCACTTT
CDR3 protein: CASSRVGTQDSPLHF

D gene: .
clone size: once
CDR3 length: 12
V gene: TRBV6-5
J gene: TRBJ1-5
CDR3 DNA: TGTGCCAGCAGTTACCGGGATCAGCCCCAGCATTTT
CDR3 protein: CASSYRDQPQHF

D gene: .
clone size: .
CDR3 length: 19
V gene: TRBV21-1
J gene: TRBJ1-4
CDR3 DNA: TGTGCCAGCAGCAAAGCGACTCCGACAGGGAGAGGAACTAATGAAAAACTGTTTTTT
CDR3 protein: CASSKATPTGRGTNEKLFF

D gene: .
clone size: .
CDR3 length: 15
V gene: TRBV6-2/TRBV6-3
J gene: TRBJ2-7
CDR3 DNA: TGTGCCAGCAGTTCGCCTCTATACTTAGCCTACGAGCAGTACTTC
CDR3 protein: CASSSPLYLAYEQYF

D gene: .
clone size: .
CDR3 length: 15
V gene: TRBV27
J gene: TRBJ1-2
CDR3 DNA: TGTGCCAGCAGGATCGGGTCTGCCCCAAACTATGGCTACACCTTC
CDR3 protein: CASRIGSAPNYGYTF

D gene: .
clone size: .
CDR3 length: 14
V gene: TRBV19
J gene: TRBJ1-2
CDR3 DNA: TGTGCCAGTACCGCCCGCGGGGCTGACTATGGCTACACCTTC
CDR3 protein: CASTARGADYGYTF

D gene: TRBD1
clone size: once
CDR3 length: 14
V gene: TRBV3-1/TRBV3-2
J gene: TRBJ2-5
CDR3 DNA: TGTGCCAGCAGCCCACAGGGGGCTGGGGGGACCCAGTACTTC
CDR3 protein: CASSPQGAGGTQYF

D gene: .
clone size: .
CDR3 length: 15
V gene: TRBV18
J gene: TRBJ1-1
CDR3 DNA: TGTGCCAGCTCACCACCGGGATTCCGAGGGACTGAAGCTTTCTTT
CDR3 protein: CASSPPGFRGTEAFF

D gene: TRBD2
clone size: once
CDR3 length: 15
V gene: TRBV24-1
J gene: TRBJ2-1
CDR3 DNA: TGTGCCACCAAAGTACCTAGCGGAGGGGCCAATGAGCAGTTCTTC
CDR3 protein: CATKVPSGGANEQFF

D gene: TRBD1
clone size: .
CDR3 length: 12
V gene: TRBV28
J gene: TRBJ1-4
CDR3 DNA: TGTCCTAGGGACAGGGGCAACGAAAAACTGTTTTTT
CDR3 protein: CPRDRGNEKLFF

D gene: TRBD1
clone size: .
CDR3 length: 15
V gene: TRBV5-1
J gene: TRBJ1-2
CDR3 DNA: TGCGCCAGCAGCTTGGCCTTCCGGGACAGGGATGGCTACACCTTC
CDR3 protein: CASSLAFRDRDGYTF

D gene: TRBD2
clone size: few
CDR3 length: 15
V gene: TRBV7-3
J gene: TRBJ2-5
CDR3 DNA: TGTGCCAGCAGCTTCGTAGCGGGGGGCAGAGAGACCCAGTACTTC
CDR3 protein: CASSFVAGGRETQYF

D gene: TRBD2
clone size: .
CDR3 length: 15
V gene: TRBV7-3
J gene: TRBJ2-5
CDR3 DNA: TGTGCCAGCAGCTTAACCCTAGCGGGCGGAGAGACCCAGTACTTC
CDR3 protein: CASSLTLAGGETQYF

D gene: TRBD1
clone size: .
CDR3 length: 16
V gene: TRBV9
J gene: TRBJ1-2
CDR3 DNA: TGTGCCAGCAGCGGACGGAGGACAGGGATGAACTATGGCTACACCTTC
CDR3 protein: CASSGRRTGMNYGYTF

D gene: .
clone size: .
CDR3 length: 13
V gene: TRBV6-5
J gene: TRBJ1-2
CDR3 DNA: TGTGCCAGCAGTTACGAGGCCTACTATGGCTACACCTTC
CDR3 protein: CASSYEAYYGYTF

D gene: TRBD2
clone size: .
CDR3 length: 16
V gene: TRBV14
J gene: TRBJ2-3
CDR3 DNA: TGTGCCAGCAGCCAAGTCCGGGGGGGGGCACCAGATACGCAGTATTTT
CDR3 protein: CASSQVRGGAPDTQYF

D gene: TRBD1
clone size: once
CDR3 length: 15
V gene: TRBV29-1
J gene: TRBJ2-3
CDR3 DNA: TGCAGCGTTGAAGTCGTAGGGACAGGGGCAGATACGCAGTATTTT
CDR3 protein: CSVEVVGTGADTQYF

D gene: TRBD2
clone size: .
CDR3 length: 15
V gene: TRBV30
J gene: TRBJ2-1
CDR3 DNA: TGTGCCTGGAGTGTACGCGGGGGGGCCTACAATGAGCAGTTCTTC
CDR3 protein: CAWSVRGGAYNEQFF

D gene: .
clone size: .
CDR3 length: 14
V gene: TRBV5-6
J gene: TRBJ2-1
CDR3 DNA: TGTGCCAGCAGCTTGGAACAGGTTTACAATGAGCAGTTCTTC
CDR3 protein: CASSLEQVYNEQFF

D gene: .
clone size: .
CDR3 length: 15
V gene: TRBV5-8
J gene: TRBJ1-2
CDR3 DNA: TGTGCCAGCAGCCGCGGACTCCTGTCTTCTAGAGGCTACACCTTC
CDR3 protein: CASSRGLLSSRGYTF

D gene: TRBD2
clone size: .
CDR3 length: 13
V gene: TRBV20-1
J gene: TRBJ2-4
CDR3 DNA: TGCAGTGCTAGTGCGGGGGTCCAAAACATTCAGTACTTC
CDR3 protein: CSASAGVQNIQYF

D gene: TRBD2
clone size: .
CDR3 length: 20
V gene: TRBV19
J gene: TRBJ2-2
CDR3 DNA: TGTGCCAGTAGTACCCCCCCAGGACTAGCGGGGGGTCCGAACACCGGGGAGCTGTTTTTT
CDR3 protein: CASSTPPGLAGGPNTGELFF

D gene: .
clone size: .
CDR3 length: 13
V gene: TRBV7-2
J gene: TRBJ2-1
CDR3 DNA: TGTGCCAGCAGCTTAGGACAGCCGAATGAGCAGTTCTTC
CDR3 protein: CASSLGQPNEQFF

D gene: .
clone size: once
CDR3 length: 14
V gene: TRBV2
J gene: TRBJ2-2
CDR3 DNA: TGTGCCAGCAAGGAGGCAGGGGGGACCGGGGAGCTGTTTTTT
CDR3 protein: CASKEAGGTGELFF

D gene: .
clone size: .
CDR3 length: 15
V gene: TRBV15
J gene: TRBJ1-2
CDR3 DNA: TGTGCCACCAGCAGAGTAGGGGATGCTAACTATGGCTACACCTTC
CDR3 protein: CATSRVGDANYGYTF

D gene: TRBD1
clone size: .
CDR3 length: 14
V gene: TRBV5-1
J gene: TRBJ1-6
CDR3 DNA: TGCGCCAGCAGTCTACAGGGGGAAGACTCACCCCTCCACTTT
CDR3 protein: CASSLQGEDSPLHF

D gene: .
clone size: .
CDR3 length: 14
V gene: TRBV5-1
J gene: TRBJ1-4
CDR3 DNA: TGCGCCAGCAGTTCCTCAGGGGATCGGGAAAAACTGTTTTTT
CDR3 protein: CASSSSGDREKLFF

D gene: TRBD1
clone size: .
CDR3 length: 13
V gene: TRBV18
J gene: TRBJ2-4
CDR3 DNA: TGTGCCAGCTCACGCTTACAGGGGGACATTCAGTACTTC
CDR3 protein: CASSRLQGDIQYF

D gene: .
clone size: .
CDR3 length: 15
V gene: TRBV5-1
J gene: TRBJ2-7
CDR3 DNA: TGCGCCAGCAGCTTGACGGACGGGAGCTCCTACGAGCAGTACTTC
CDR3 protein: CASSLTDGSSYEQYF

D gene: .
clone size: once
CDR3 length: 11
V gene: TRBV24-1
J gene: TRBJ1-5
CDR3 DNA: TGTGCCACCCCAGGGAACCAGCCCCAGCATTTT
CDR3 protein: CATPGNQPQHF

D gene: .
clone size: .
CDR3 length: 13
V gene: TRBV7-8
J gene: TRBJ1-5
CDR3 DNA: TGTGCCAGCAGCTTAGCCTATGATCAGCCCCAGCATTTT
CDR3 protein: CASSLAYDQPQHF

D gene: .
clone size: .
CDR3 length: 11
V gene: TRBV28
J gene: TRBJ2-7
CDR3 DNA: TGTGCCAGCAGTTCGAGTCGGGAGCAGTACTTC
CDR3 protein: CASSSSREQYF

D gene: .
clone size: .
CDR3 length: 15
V gene: TRBV21-1
J gene: TRBJ1-2
CDR3 DNA: TGTGCCAGCAGCAAAGTGTGGGGACTTGACTATGGCTACACCTTC
CDR3 protein: CASSKVWGLDYGYTF

D gene: .
clone size: .
CDR3 length: 14
V gene: TRBV19
J gene: TRBJ1-2
CDR3 DNA: TGTGCCAGTACCTCTCGGGACACGATCTATGGCTACACCTTC
CDR3 protein: CASTSRDTIYGYTF

D gene: TRBD2
clone size: .
CDR3 length: 15
V gene: TRBV10-3
J gene: TRBJ2-1
CDR3 DNA: TGTGCCATCAGAACTAGCGGGGGGGCCCACAATGAGCAGTTCTTC
CDR3 protein: CAIRTSGGAHNEQFF

D gene: .
clone size: .
CDR3 length: 15
V gene: TRBV29-1
J gene: TRBJ1-2
CDR3 DNA: TGCAGCGTTGAACCCAGGAGGGAGGGCAGGGAAGGCTACACCTTC
CDR3 protein: CSVEPRREGREGYTF

D gene: .
clone size: .
CDR3 length: 16
V gene: TRBV24-1
J gene: TRBJ2-1
CDR3 DNA: TGTGCCACCAGTGACCCTCTACCTCCTGAGGAGAATGAGCAGTTCTTC
CDR3 protein: CATSDPLPPEENEQFF

D gene: TRBD1
clone size: .
CDR3 length: 15
V gene: TRBV4-3
J gene: TRBJ2-7
CDR3 DNA: TGCGCCAGCAGCCAAGAGGGACAGTTCCTCTACGAGCAGTACTTC
CDR3 protein: CASSQEGQFLYEQYF

D gene: TRBD1
clone size: .
CDR3 length: 13
V gene: TRBV6-5
J gene: TRBJ1-5
CDR3 DNA: TGTGCCAGCAGCGAGGACAGGGACCAGCCCCAGCATTTT
CDR3 protein: CASSEDRDQPQHF

D gene: TRBD1
clone size: .
CDR3 length: 13
V gene: TRBV27
J gene: TRBJ1-1
CDR3 DNA: TGTGCCAGCAGTTTTGCAGGGGGCCTTGAAGCTTTCTTT
CDR3 protein: CASSFAGGLEAFF

D gene: .
clone size: .
CDR3 length: 11
V gene: TRBV6-2/TRBV6-3
J gene: TRBJ2-7
CDR3 DNA: TGTGCCAGCAGTCCGTCCTACGAGCAGTACTTC
CDR3 protein: CASSPSYEQYF

D gene: .
clone size: .
CDR3 length: 14
V gene: TRBV7-2
J gene: TRBJ2-7
CDR3 DNA: TGTGCCAGCAGCTTAGCGCGGCTAGCCTACGAGCAGTACTTC
CDR3 protein: CASSLARLAYEQYF

D gene: .
clone size: .
CDR3 length: 13
V gene: TRBV5-1
J gene: TRBJ2-5
CDR3 DNA: TGCGCCAGCAGCCGGGGGGCCGGAGGGACCCAGTACTTC
CDR3 protein: CASSRGAGGTQYF

D gene: TRBD2
clone size: once
CDR3 length: 15
V gene: TRBV3-1/TRBV3-2
J gene: TRBJ2-2
CDR3 DNA: TGTGCCAGCAGCCAAGATTGGGCGGGGGGGCCGAAGCTGTTTTTT
CDR3 protein: CASSQDWAGGPKLFF

D gene: TRBD1
clone size: .
CDR3 length: 14
V gene: TRBV5-6
J gene: TRBJ1-1
CDR3 DNA: TGTGCCAGCAGCTTAGGACAGGGGACCACTGAAGCTTTCTTT
CDR3 protein: CASSLGQGTTEAFF

D gene: TRBD1
clone size: .
CDR3 length: 15
V gene: TRBV7-2
J gene: TRBJ1-2
CDR3 DNA: TGTGCCAGCAGCTTAGAGACAGGGGGTTATTATGGCTACACCTTC
CDR3 protein: CASSLETGGYYGYTF

D gene: .
clone size: .
CDR3 length: 13
V gene: TRBV4-1
J gene: TRBJ1-2
CDR3 DNA: TGCGCCAGCAGCCAAGACTATAGCTATGGCTACACCTTC
CDR3 protein: CASSQDYSYGYTF

D gene: TRBD1
clone size: .
CDR3 length: 13
V gene: TRBV18
J gene: TRBJ1-2
CDR3 DNA: TGTGCCAGCTCACCGGACAGGGACGATGGCTACACCTTC
CDR3 protein: CASSPDRDDGYTF

D gene: TRBD1
clone size: .
CDR3 length: 16
V gene: TRBV24-1
J gene: TRBJ2-3
CDR3 DNA: TGTGCCACCGAGGCGGGCGGGGGACAGGGTTGGGATACGCAGTATTTT
CDR3 protein: CATEAGGGQGWDTQYF

D gene: TRBD1
clone size: .
CDR3 length: 13
V gene: TRBV4-3
J gene: TRBJ1-1
CDR3 DNA: TGCGCCAGCAGCCAAGATCGGAGCAGGGGGACTTTCTTT
CDR3 protein: CASSQDRSRGTFF

D gene: TRBD2
clone size: .
CDR3 length: 17
V gene: TRBV4-1
J gene: TRBJ2-3
CDR3 DNA: TGCGCCAGCAGCCAAGTATTTACTAGCGGGGCTGCAGATACGCAGTATTTT
CDR3 protein: CASSQVFTSGAADTQYF